In its sample, the clone carrying this T cell receptor (beta chain) was seen many times. Its antigen is as yet unknown. This record belongs to a study of CD8 T cells in ankylosing spondylitis. Regarding the study as a whole: Clones linked with disease were CD8+ and fairly uncommon in the peripheral blood. Researchers reportedly found disease-linked clones significantly enriched in matched ankylosing spondylitis synovial fluid. A motif in TCR beta, a set of 8 or 9 highly homologous variants, appeared characteristic of ankylosing spondylitis blood.

Trimming left V 0 bases short and J 7 bases short, with 18 bases between. The CDR3 length is 17 residues. Germline CDR1 is LGHNA and CDR2 is YNFKEQ. In TCRdb, the 5' RACE reads were re-called with MiXCR into one record per CDR3 protein. The repertoire includes fewer than 250,000 distinct CDR3 sequences, roughly a tenth of them detected once, and about 2.5% sits in the top ten. The sequenced material came from blood, either unsorted or a sorted T cell fraction (not recorded which). This receptor was identified in a male donor with ankylosing spondylitis or in good health (not recorded which). The rearrangement links TRBV4-2 to TRBJ2-2; D is unclear. The CDR3 spells CASSQDPPDRINGELFF. In nucleotides, the CDR3 is TGTGCCAGCAGCCAAGATCCCCCTGATCGTATCAACGGGGAGCTGTTTTTT.